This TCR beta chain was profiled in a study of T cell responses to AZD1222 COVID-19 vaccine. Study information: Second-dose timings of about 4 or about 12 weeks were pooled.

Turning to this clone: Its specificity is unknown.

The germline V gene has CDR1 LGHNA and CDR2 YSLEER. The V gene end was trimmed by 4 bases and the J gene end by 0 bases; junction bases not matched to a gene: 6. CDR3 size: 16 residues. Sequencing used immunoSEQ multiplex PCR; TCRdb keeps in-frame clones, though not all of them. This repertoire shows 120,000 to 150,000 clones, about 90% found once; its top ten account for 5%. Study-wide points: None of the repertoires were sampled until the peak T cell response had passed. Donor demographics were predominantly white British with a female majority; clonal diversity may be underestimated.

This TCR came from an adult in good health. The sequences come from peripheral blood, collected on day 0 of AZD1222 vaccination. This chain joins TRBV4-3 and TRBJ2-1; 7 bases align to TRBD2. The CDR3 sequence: CASSPMGGSSYNEQFF. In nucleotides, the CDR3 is TGCGCCAGCAGCCCCATGGGGGGGAGCTCCTACAATGAGCAGTTCTTC.